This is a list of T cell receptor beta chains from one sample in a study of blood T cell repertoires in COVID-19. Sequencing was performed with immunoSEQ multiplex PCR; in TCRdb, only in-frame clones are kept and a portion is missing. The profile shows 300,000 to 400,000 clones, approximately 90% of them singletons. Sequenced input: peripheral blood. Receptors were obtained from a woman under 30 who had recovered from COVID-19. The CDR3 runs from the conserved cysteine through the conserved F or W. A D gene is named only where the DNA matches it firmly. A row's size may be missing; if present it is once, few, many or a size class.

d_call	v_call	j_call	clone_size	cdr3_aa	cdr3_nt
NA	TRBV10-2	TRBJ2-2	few	CASSETTLLAANTGELFF	TGCGCCAGCAGTGAGACCACCCTATTAGCGGCAAACACCGGGGAGCTGTTTTTT
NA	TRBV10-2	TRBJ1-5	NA	CASSKTGRRGQPQHF	TGCGCCAGCAGTAAAACAGGGAGACGAGGACAGCCCCAGCATTTT
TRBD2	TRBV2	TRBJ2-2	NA	CASSTSGMMTGELFF	TGTGCCAGCAGTACTAGCGGGATGATGACCGGGGAGCTGTTTTTT
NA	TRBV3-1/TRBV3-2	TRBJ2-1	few	CASSQGLELSYNEQFF	TGTGCCAGCAGCCAAGGATTAGAGCTCTCCTACAATGAGCAGTTCTTC
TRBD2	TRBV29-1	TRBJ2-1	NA	CSASTSGSGNEQFF	TGCAGCGCATCGACTAGCGGGAGTGGTAATGAGCAGTTCTTC
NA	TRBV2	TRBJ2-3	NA	CASSGREISTDTQYF	TGTGCCAGCAGTGGACGGGAGATTTCCACAGATACGCAGTATTTT
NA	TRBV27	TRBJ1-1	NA	CASAPAMNTEAFF	TGTGCCAGCGCCCCAGCGATGAACACTGAAGCTTTCTTT
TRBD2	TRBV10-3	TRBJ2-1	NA	CAITEPRAGGPDNEQFF	TGTGCCATCACCGAGCCAAGAGCGGGAGGGCCGGACAATGAGCAGTTCTTC
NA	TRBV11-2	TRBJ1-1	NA	CASSFPDRTEAFF	TGTGCCAGCAGCTTCCCCGACAGAACTGAAGCTTTCTTT
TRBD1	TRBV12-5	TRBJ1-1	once	CASNSGQSIMNTEAFF	TGTGCTAGTAATTCGGGACAGTCCATAATGAACACTGAAGCTTTCTTT
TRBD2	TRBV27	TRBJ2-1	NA	CASRSGLAGSYNEQFF	TGTGCCAGCAGGTCGGGACTAGCGGGGTCATACAATGAGCAGTTCTTC
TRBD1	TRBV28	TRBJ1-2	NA	CASRPGTGWHYGYTF	TGTGCCAGCAGACCCGGGACAGGGTGGCACTATGGCTACACCTTC
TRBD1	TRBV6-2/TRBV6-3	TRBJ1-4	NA	CASSPGQEVSAAEKLFF	TGTGCCAGCAGCCCCGGACAGGAGGTTTCTGCAGCGGAAAAACTGTTTTTT
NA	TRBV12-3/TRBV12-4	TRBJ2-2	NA	CASSLFNTGELFF	TGTGCCAGCAGTCTGTTCAACACCGGGGAGCTGTTTTTT
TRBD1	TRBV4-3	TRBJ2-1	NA	CASSQDGDSHNEQFF	TGCGCCAGCAGCCAAGACGGGGACAGTCACAATGAGCAGTTCTTC
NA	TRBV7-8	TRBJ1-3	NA	CASTLRLKQSSGNTIYF	TGTGCCAGCACCTTAAGGCTGAAACAGAGCTCTGGAAACACCATATATTTT
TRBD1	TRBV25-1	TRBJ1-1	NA	CASSGNIGTENTEAFF	TGTGCCAGCAGTGGAAACATTGGGACAGAGAACACTGAAGCTTTCTTT
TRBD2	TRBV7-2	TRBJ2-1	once	CASSFRLAGVADEQFF	TGTGCCAGCAGCTTCCGGCTAGCGGGAGTTGCAGATGAGCAGTTCTTC
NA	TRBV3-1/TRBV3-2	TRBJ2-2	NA	CASSQDPGPTGELFF	TGTGCCAGCAGCCAAGATCCGGGTCCGACCGGGGAGCTGTTTTTT
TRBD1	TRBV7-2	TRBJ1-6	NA	CASSFLHRGAHSPLHF	TGTGCCAGCAGCTTTCTGCACAGGGGCGCTCATTCACCCCTCCACTTT
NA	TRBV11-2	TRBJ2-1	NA	CASSLQLRGYEQFF	TGTGCCAGCAGCTTACAACTGCGGGGATATGAGCAGTTCTTC
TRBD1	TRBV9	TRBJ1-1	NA	CASGRTGETEAFF	TGTGCCAGCGGTCGGACAGGGGAAACTGAAGCTTTCTTT
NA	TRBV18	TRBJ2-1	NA	CASSPPPDYNEQFF	TGTGCCAGCTCACCACCGCCAGACTACAATGAGCAGTTCTTC
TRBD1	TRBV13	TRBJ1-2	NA	CASSSPGQGGLDDGYTF	TGTGCCAGCAGCTCTCCGGGACAGGGAGGTTTGGACGATGGCTACACCTTC
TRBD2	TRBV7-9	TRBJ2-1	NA	CASSHKGGSKDEQFF	TGTGCCAGCAGCCACAAGGGAGGGTCTAAGGATGAGCAGTTCTTC
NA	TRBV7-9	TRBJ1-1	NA	CASSFTVQGEAFF	TGTGCCAGCAGCTTCACGGTACAGGGTGAAGCTTTCTTT
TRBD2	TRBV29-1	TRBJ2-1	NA	CSVGSGRAGHEQFF	TGCAGCGTTGGTAGCGGGAGGGCCGGACATGAGCAGTTCTTC